This record looks at one T cell receptor beta chain sequence and its context. No antigen is known for it. The CDR3 does not end in the conserved phenylalanine or tryptophan, so this is likely a read error. The data belong to a study of molecular identifiers for immune sequencing clone quantification. Overall study findings and caveats: Clones with over 20 RNA copies captured over 99% of effector molecules but under 1% of naive ones.

The CDR3 contains 15 residues. Germline CDR1 is MDHEN and CDR2 is SYDVKM. V was trimmed by 3 bases and J by 2 bases, leaving 10 bases between them. TCRdb re-analysed the PCR reads in MiXCR, keeping a single row per CDR3 protein. The repertoire holds 85,000 to 130,000 distinct CDR3 sequences, with about 35% as singletons. This clonotype originated in a human donor in good health. Some libraries in this study had Jurkat cell RNA spiked in. V is TRBV28 and J is TRBJ2-2, with D maybe TRBD2 (6 bases). Sequencing used naive CD8+ T cells from blood, with Jurkat cell RNA spiked in. This sample's subset: FACS-sorted CD8+CD4-CCR7+CD45RA+ naive T cells. Here the CDR3 reads CASSFGAGNTGELFL. CDR3 bases: TGTGCCAGCAGTTTCGGCGCGGGAAACACCGGGGAGCTGTTTCTT.